This T cell receptor (beta chain) was sequenced in a study of shared clonotypes between healthy human individuals (dated by TCRdb to the early 2020s). General notes on the study: The cohort included three men and a couple of women between 18 and 49 years of age. For each donor, three plates each were used for CD4 naive and CD4 memory, two plates were used for CD8 naive, and one plate was used for CD8 memory. To estimate repertoire size and how much clonotype sharing occurs between individuals, the study deeply sequenced the blood TCR repertoires of five healthy adults. To increase sequencing depth and limit assay-specific biases, TCR repertoire library preparation and sequencing were carried out by different laboratories using diverse techniques. Per donor, leukapheresis produced somewhere between about 0.85 and 10 billion PBMCs.

Points on this clone: The antigen it recognizes is unknown. Per-nucleotide qualities are absent, and no much larger clonotype sits a single base away. In the same sample, other DNA sequences code for this CDR3.

As encoded in the germline V gene, CDR1 is ENHRY while CDR2 is SYGVKD. Taken from cysteine to phenylalanine, the CDR3 has 14 residues. The read is trimmed to its CDR3 DNA, 42 bases read in frame from base 1. V was cut back by 0 bases and J by 2 bases, leaving a gap of 8 bases between them. The donors were healthy, HIV-negative adults who had no recently reported acute infections or vaccinations. Every donor was a Caucasian adult living in Nashville, Tennessee, USA. CD4+ T cells were enriched through magnetic negative selection, after which naive cells were positively selected on CD45RA and the remaining negative fraction served as the memory subset. Blood was obtained by leukapheresis, after which PBMCs were separated by Ficoll-Histopaque density gradient centrifugation and cryopreserved in liquid nitrogen vapor phase. Analytical flow cytometry was used to check the purity and quantity of every magnetically sorted T cell population. Genomic DNA was isolated from each sorted fraction and quantified by UV absorbance on a Nanodrop 2000c.

Points the paper makes about the study in general: When several donors were compared, the shared fraction of clonotypes was about 5% for naive CD4, more than 3% for naive CD8, more than 2% for memory CD4, and under 0.5% for memory CD8. The genetic and exposure-history diversity represented was limited by the small number of donors. Compared with non-shared clonotypes, clonotypes shared by all four sorted-subset donors had higher generation probabilities. Larger estimated clonotype richness was generally found for naive subsets than for memory subsets. Pairwise subsampling led to the expectation that sequencing depth would affect the degree of clonotype sharing among donors. Only blood was sampled, and tissue TCR repertoires likely differ from those in blood. Incomplete sequencing was indicated by rarefaction of sorted-subset datasets, despite the large sequencing depth.

TCR CDR3 regions were amplified from genomic DNA by multiplex PCR using the deep immunoSEQ assay. Extracted genomic DNA from each cell subset was spread evenly across all wells of several immunoSEQ 96-well plates, with each plate serving as a replicate. Each replicate PCR for sorted subsets received roughly 0.2 ug genomic DNA, equal to around 32,000 T cell genomes. Purified libraries were quantified with a Qubit 3.0 fluorometer, sized on a Bioanalyzer 2100, and re-quantified with the KAPA Library Quantification kit. A separate single-read 150-cycle Illumina NextSeq 550 flow cell was used to sequence each immunoSEQ 96-well plate. As for the original processing: Because only junctional sequences without quality scores were contained in the immunoSEQ output, filtering matching that applied to full-length reads could not be performed. To assign V/J genes and CDR3, sequences were annotated against IMGT germline references using PyIR, a Python wrapper for IgBLAST v1.9. Reads with weak V/J assignments (E-value above 1e-6), missing CDR3, stop codons, out-of-frame junctions, or ambiguous translated residues were removed. V3J clonotypes were defined as sequences sharing the same inferred V gene, J gene, and CDR3 amino acid sequence. The percentage overlap between two repertoires was calculated by dividing the number of shared unique clonotypes by the size of the smaller repertoire. RTK rarefaction, the Chao1 estimator, and Recon v2.1 estimates of unobserved clonotypes were used to assess repertoire richness. OLGA was used to compute generation probabilities for all TCRbeta clonotypes that the gDNA method yielded from a handful of donors. The source is immuneACCESS, and TCRdb retained only in-frame sequences with V and J called. Part of the clones is not carried over; for the studies checked, unresolved V genes explain less than half of this, and the remainder is unexplained. V and J calls and clone size are given by that table; D and trimming were obtained from the DNA. Within this sample are approximately 1,500,000 clones, with roughly 95% of them counted one time only. Approximately 1.2% of the sample rests with the top ten.

The chain was built from TRBV10-3 and TRBJ2-7, and perhaps TRBD2 as D gene, on 5 matching bases. This TCR was sampled from a man under 40 in good health. Sequencing was carried out using naive CD4+ T cells sorted from blood. Per the publication, the cell subset or site label means: CD45RA+ positively selected. The DNA sequence reads TGTGCCATCAGTGAGTCTCCGGGAACCTACGAGCAGTACTTC. It translates as CAISESPGTYEQYF.